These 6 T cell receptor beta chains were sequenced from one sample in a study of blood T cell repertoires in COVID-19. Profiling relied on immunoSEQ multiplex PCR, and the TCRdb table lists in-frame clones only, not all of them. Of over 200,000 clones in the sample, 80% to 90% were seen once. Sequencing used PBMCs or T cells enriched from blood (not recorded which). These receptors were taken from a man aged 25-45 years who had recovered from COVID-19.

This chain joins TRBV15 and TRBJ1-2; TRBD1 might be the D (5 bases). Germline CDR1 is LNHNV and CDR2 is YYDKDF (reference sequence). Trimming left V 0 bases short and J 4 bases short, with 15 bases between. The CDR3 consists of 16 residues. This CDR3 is CATSRERDSLAYGYTF. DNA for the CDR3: TGTGCCACCAGCAGAGAACGGGACTCCCTGGCCTATGGCTACACCTTC.

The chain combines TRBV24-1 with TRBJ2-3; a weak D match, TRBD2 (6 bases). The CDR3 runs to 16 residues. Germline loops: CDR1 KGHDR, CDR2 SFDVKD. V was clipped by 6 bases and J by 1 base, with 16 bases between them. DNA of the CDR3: TGTGCCACCAGTCGTGATAGCGGCTATCGCACAGATACGCAGTATTTT. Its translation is CATSRDSGYRTDTQYF.

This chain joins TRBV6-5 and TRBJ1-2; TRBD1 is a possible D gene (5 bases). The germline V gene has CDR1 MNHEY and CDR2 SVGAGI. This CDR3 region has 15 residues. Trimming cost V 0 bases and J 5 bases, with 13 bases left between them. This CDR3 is CASSYSSGPLYGYTF. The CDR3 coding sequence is TGTGCCAGCAGTTACTCCTCAGGGCCCCTTTATGGCTACACCTTC.

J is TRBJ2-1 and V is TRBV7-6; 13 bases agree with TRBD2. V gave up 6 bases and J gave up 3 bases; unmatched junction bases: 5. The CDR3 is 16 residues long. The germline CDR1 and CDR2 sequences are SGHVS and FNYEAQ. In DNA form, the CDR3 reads TGTGCCAGCAGTCCGACTAGCGGGGGGCTCTACAATGAGCAGTTCTTC. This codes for CASSPTSGGLYNEQFF.

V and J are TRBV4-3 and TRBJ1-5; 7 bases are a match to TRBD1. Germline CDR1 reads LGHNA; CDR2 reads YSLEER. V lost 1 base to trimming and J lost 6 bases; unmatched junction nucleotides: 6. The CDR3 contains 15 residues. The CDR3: CASSQARAGGQPQHF. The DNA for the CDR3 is TGCGCCAGCAGCCAAGCTCGGGCAGGGGGTCAGCCCCAGCATTTT.

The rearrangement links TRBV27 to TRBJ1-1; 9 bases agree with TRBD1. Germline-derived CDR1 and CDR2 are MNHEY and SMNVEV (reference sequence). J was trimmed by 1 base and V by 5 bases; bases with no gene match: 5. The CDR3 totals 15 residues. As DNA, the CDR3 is TGTGCCAGCAGTGTACCGGGACAGGGGAACACTGAAGCTTTCTTT. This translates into CASSVPGQGNTEAFF.